This T cell receptor (beta chain) is from a study of T cells in Graves' hyperthyroidism and ophthalmopathy. About the study: Pretreatment peripheral blood was obtained at initial diagnosis. Findings of the study overall: Before onset, ophthalmopathy was predicted by the model a median about 6.2 months earlier. A model built on 13 V-J features separated ophthalmopathy from stable hyperthyroidism.

A note on this clonotype: Its antigen remains unidentified.

Template material for amplifying TCR beta CDR3 regions consisted of RNA transcripts. When the TCR CDR3 underwent first-round RT-PCR, the HTBI primer set was used. TCRdb recomputed calls from the multiplex PCR reads with MiXCR, one row per CDR3 protein. In the table there are approximately 610,000 distinct CDR3 sequences, roughly 14% of which are singletons. Inclusion characteristics of ophthalmopathy patients comprised a Clinical Activity Score of at least 3, a NOSPECS grade of at least 4, and duration under 3 months. Trimming removed 5 bases at V and 2 bases at J, with 13 bases between. The germline gives CDR1 SGHAT, CDR2 FQNNGV. This CDR3 spans 14 amino acids.

This sequence joins TRBV11-2 and TRBJ2-7; TRBD1 might be the D (5 bases). Material: blood. This receptor was obtained from a woman in her thirties or forties with Graves' ophthalmopathy. DNA of the CDR3: TGTGCCAGCAGCAACCAGGGTACCCCCTACGAGCAGTACTTC. Its protein is CASSNQGTPYEQYF.